The T cell receptor beta chain described here comes from a study of OX40 agonist ivuxolimab in advanced cancers. Study-wide results and caveats: By week 6 at 0.1 to 3.0 mg/kg, blood CD4+ and CD8+ T cells had expanded clonally. Partial responders treated at 0.1-3.0 mg/kg exhibited clonal expansion among the lowest measured.

Sequencing was performed with immunoSEQ multiplex PCR; in TCRdb, only in-frame clones are kept and a portion is missing. The sample records approximately 80,000 clones, about 92% being singletons. The CDR3 is made up of 19 amino acids. Trimming took 2 bases from V and 4 from J; bases not matched to a gene: 8. Per the germline V gene, CDR1 is MNHEY and CDR2 is SMNVEV (reference sequence). With regard to this clone: What it binds is unknown.

The V call is TRBV27, the J call TRBJ2-1, with 16 bases matching TRBD2. Sample: CD4+ or CD8+ T cells sorted from blood, taken in a trial of the OX40 agonist ivuxolimab. The clonotype was recovered from an adult with an advanced solid tumor such as melanoma, head and neck, liver or kidney cancer. The CDR3 protein is CASSLRGTSGRAGYNEQFF. In DNA, the CDR3 is TGTGCCAGCAGTTTACGTGGGACTAGCGGGAGGGCCGGATACAATGAGCAGTTCTTC.